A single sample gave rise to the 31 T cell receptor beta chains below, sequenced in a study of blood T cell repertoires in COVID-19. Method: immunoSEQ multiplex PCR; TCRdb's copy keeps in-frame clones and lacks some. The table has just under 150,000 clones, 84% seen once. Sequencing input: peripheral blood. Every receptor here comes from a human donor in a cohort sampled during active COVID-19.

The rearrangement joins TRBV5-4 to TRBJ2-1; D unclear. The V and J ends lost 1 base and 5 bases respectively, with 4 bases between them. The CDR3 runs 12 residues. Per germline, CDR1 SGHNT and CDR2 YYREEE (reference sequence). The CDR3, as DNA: TGTGCCAGCAGCTTGCCAAACAATGAGCAGTTCTTC. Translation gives CASSLPNNEQFF. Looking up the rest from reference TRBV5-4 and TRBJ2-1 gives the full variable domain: ETGVTQSPTHLIKTRGQQVTLRCSSQSGHNTVSWYQQALGQGPQFIFQYYREEENGRGNFPPRFSGLQFPNYSSELNVNALELDDSALYLCASSLPNNEQFFGPGTRLTVL.

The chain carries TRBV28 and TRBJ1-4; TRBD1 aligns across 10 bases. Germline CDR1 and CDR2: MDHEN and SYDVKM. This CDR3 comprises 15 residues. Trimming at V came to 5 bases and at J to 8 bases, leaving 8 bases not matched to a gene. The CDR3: CASSGSDRGGEKLFF. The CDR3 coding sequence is TGTGCCAGCAGTGGCTCGGACAGGGGGGGCGAAAAACTGTTTTTT.

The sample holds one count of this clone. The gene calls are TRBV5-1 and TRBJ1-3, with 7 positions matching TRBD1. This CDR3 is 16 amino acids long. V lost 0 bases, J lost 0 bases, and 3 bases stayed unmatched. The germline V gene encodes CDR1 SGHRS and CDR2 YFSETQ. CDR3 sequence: CASSLEGQNSGNTIYF. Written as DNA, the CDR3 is TGCGCCAGCAGCTTGGAGGGACAGAACTCTGGAAACACCATATATTTT.

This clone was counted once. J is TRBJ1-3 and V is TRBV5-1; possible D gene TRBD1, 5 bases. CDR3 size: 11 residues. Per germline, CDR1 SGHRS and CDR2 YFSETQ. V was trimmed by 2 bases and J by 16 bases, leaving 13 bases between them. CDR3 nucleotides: TGCGCCAGCAGCTTTGGCAGGGCAATGTATTTT. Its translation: CASSFGRAMYF. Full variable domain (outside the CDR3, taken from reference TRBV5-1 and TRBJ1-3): KAGVTQTPRYLIKTRGQQVTLSCSPISGHRSVSWYQQTPGQGLQFLFEYFSETQRNKGNFPGRFSGRQFSNSRSEMNVSTLELGDSALYLCASSFGRAMYFGEGSWLTVV.

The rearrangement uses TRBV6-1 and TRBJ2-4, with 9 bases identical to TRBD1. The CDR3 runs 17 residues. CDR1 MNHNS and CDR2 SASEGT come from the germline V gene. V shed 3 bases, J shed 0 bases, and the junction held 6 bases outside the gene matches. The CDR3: CASSEGQGRLAKNIQYF. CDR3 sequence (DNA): TGTGCCAGCAGTGAGGGACAGGGCCGTCTAGCCAAAAACATTCAGTACTTC.

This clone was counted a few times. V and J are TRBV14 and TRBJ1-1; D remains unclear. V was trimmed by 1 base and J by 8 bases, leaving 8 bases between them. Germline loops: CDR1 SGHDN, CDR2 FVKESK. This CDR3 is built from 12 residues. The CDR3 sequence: CASSQAGVEAFF. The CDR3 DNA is TGTGCCAGCAGCCAAGCCGGGGTCGAAGCTTTCTTT.

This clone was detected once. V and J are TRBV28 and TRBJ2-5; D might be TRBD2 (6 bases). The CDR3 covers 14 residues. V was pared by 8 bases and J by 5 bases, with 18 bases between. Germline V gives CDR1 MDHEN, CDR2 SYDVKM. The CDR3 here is CASGLAGTDETQYF. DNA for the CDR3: TGTGCCAGCGGATTGGCAGGGACTGATGAGACCCAGTACTTC.

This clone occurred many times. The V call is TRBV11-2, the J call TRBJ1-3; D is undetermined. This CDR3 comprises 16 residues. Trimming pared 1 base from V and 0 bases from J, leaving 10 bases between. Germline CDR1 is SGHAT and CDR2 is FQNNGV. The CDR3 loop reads CASSLGATFSGNTIYF. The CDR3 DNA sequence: TGTGCCAGCAGCTTAGGGGCCACCTTCTCTGGAAACACCATATATTTT.

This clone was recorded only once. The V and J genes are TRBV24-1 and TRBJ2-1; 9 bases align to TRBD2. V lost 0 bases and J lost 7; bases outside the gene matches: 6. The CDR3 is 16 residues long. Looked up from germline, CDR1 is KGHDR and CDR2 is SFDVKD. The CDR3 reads CATSDLSGGPWNEQFF. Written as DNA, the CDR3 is TGTGCCACCAGTGATTTGAGCGGGGGGCCCTGGAATGAGCAGTTCTTC.

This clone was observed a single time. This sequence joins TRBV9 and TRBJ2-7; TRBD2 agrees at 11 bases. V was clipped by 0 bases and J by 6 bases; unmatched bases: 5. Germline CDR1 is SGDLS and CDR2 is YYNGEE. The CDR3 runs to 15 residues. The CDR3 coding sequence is TGTGCCAGCAGCGTAGTTAGCGGGGGGGCGAGCGAGCAGTACTTC. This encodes CASSVVSGGASEQYF.

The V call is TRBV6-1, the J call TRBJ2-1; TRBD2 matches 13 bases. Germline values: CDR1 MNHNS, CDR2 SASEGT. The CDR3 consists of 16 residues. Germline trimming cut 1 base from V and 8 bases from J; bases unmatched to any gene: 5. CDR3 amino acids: CASSEVGLAGVDEQFF. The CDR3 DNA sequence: TGTGCCAGCAGTGAAGTAGGACTAGCGGGAGTCGATGAGCAGTTCTTC.

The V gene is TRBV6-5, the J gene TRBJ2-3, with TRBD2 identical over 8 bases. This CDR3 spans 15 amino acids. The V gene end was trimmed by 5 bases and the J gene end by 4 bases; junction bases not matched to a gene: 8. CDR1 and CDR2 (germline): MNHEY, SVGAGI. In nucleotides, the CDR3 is TGTGCCAGCAGTCCGGGACTAGGTTTTGCAGATACGCAGTATTTT. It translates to CASSPGLGFADTQYF.

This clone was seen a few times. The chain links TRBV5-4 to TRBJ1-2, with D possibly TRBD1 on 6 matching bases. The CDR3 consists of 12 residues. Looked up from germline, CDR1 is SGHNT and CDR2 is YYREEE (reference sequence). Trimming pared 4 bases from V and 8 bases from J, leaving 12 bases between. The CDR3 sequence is CASSLWTDGYTF. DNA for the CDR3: TGTGCCAGCAGCCTATGGACAGACGGCTACACCTTC.

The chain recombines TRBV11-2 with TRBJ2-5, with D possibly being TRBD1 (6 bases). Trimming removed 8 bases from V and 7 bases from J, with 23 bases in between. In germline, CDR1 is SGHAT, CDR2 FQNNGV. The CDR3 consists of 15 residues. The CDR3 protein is CASDPGTLRAGTQYF. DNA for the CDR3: TGTGCCAGCGACCCGGGGACACTCAGGGCAGGGACCCAGTACTTC.

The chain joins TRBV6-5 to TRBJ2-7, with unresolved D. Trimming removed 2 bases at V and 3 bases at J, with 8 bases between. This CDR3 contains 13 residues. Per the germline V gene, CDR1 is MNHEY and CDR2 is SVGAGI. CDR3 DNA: TGTGCCAGCAGTTACGGGCAGAGCTACGAGCAGTACGTC. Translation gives CASSYGQSYEQYV.

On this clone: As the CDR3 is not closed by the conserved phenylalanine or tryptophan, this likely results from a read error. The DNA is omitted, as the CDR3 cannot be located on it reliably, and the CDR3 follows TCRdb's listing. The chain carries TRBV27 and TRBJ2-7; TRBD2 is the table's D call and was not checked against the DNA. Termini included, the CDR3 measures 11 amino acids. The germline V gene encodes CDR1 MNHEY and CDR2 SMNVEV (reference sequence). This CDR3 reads CASSGGRAPTI.

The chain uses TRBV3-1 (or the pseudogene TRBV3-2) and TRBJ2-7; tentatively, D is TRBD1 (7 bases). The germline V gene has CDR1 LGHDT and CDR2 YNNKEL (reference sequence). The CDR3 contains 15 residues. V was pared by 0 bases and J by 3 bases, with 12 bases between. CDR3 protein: CASSQDFQGGYEQYF. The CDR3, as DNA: TGTGCCAGCAGCCAAGATTTCCAGGGGGGCTACGAGCAGTACTTC.

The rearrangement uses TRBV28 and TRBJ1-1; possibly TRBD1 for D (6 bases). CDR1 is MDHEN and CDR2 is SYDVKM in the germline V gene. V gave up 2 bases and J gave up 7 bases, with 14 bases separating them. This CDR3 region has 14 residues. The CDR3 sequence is CASSLVTGLFEAFF. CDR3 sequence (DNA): TGTGCCAGCAGTTTAGTGACAGGCCTTTTTGAAGCTTTCTTT.

CDR3 sequence: CASSLDRVSTGELFF. CDR3 sequence (DNA): TGCGCCAGCAGCTTGGACAGGGTTTCCACCGGGGAGCTGTTTTTT. V gene TRBV5-1 combines with J gene TRBJ2-2; the D gene is possibly TRBD1 (6 bases). CDR3 length equals 15 residues. Trimming stripped 0 bases from V and 4 bases from J, with 10 bases between. Germline CDR1 is SGHRS and CDR2 is YFSETQ.

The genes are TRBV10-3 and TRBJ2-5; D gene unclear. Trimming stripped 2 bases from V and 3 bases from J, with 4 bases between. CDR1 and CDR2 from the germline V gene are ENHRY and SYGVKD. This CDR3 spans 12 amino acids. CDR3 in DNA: TGTGCCATCAGTGAGGCAGAAGAGACCCAGTACTTC. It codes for CAISEAEETQYF.

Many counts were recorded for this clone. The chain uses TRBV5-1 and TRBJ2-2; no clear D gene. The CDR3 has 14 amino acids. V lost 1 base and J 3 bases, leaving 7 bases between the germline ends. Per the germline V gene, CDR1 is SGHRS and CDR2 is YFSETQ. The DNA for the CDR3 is TGCGCCAGCAGCTTGATAATCGACACCGGGGAGCTGTTTTTT. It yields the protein CASSLIIDTGELFF.

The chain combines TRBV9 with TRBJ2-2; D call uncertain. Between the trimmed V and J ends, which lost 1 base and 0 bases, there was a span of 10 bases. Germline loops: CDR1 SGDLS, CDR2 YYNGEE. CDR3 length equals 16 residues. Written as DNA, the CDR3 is TGTGCCAGCAGCGTAAGGAGCGATCCGAACACCGGGGAGCTGTTTTTT. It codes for CASSVRSDPNTGELFF. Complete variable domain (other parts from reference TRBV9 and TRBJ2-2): DSGVTQTPKHLITATGQRVTLRCSPRSGDLSVYWYQQSLDQGLQFLIQYYNGEERAKGNILERFSAQQFPDLHSELNLSSLELGDSALYFCASSVRSDPNTGELFFGEGSRLTVL.

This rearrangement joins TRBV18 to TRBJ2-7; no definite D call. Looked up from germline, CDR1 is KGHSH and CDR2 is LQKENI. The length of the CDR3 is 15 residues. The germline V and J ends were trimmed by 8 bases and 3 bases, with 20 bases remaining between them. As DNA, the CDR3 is TGTGCCAGCGATGCACGTTACAGCCGCGTCTACGAGCAGTACTTC. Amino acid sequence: CASDARYSRVYEQYF.

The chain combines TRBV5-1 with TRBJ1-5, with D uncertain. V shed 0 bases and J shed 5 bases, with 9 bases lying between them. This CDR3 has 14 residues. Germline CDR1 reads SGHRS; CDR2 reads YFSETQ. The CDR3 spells CASSLDAGDQPQHF. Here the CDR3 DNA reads TGCGCCAGCAGCTTGGACGCGGGTGATCAGCCCCAGCATTTT.

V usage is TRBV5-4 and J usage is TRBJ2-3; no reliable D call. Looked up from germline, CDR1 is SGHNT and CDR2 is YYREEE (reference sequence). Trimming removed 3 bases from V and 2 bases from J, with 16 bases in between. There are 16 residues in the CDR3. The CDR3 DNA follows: TGTGCCAGCAGCTCCCCTGGGCTGCCCACCACAGATACGCAGTATTTT. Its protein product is CASSSPGLPTTDTQYF.

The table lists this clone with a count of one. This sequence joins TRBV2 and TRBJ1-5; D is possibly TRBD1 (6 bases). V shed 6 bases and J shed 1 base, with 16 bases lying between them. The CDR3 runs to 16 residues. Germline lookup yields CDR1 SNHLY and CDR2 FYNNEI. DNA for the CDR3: TGTGCCAGCAGGGGGGTACAGGGAGAAAGCAATCAGCCCCAGCATTTT. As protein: CASRGVQGESNQPQHF.

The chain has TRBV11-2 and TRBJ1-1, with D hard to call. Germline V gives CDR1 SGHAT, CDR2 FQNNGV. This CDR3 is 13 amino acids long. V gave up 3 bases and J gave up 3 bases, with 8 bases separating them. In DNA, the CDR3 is TGTGCCAGCAGCTTTTCTCAGGACACTGAAGCTTTCTTT. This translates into CASSFSQDTEAFF.

CDR3 coding DNA: TGTGCCAGCAGTTATGGTGGAGGGGGCCCCTACGAGCAGTACTTC. Protein product: CASSYGGGGPYEQYF. The J gene is TRBJ2-7, the V gene TRBV6-5, with a tentative D call TRBD1 (7 bases). The CDR3 runs to 15 residues. V shed 3 bases and J shed 2 bases, with 14 bases lying between them. Germline CDR1 reads MNHEY; CDR2 reads SVGAGI.

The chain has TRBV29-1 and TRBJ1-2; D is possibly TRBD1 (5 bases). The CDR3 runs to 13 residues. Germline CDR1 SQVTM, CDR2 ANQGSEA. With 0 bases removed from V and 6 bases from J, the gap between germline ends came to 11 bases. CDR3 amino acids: CSVEDGGDDGYTF. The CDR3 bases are TGCAGCGTTGAAGATGGGGGGGATGATGGCTACACCTTC.

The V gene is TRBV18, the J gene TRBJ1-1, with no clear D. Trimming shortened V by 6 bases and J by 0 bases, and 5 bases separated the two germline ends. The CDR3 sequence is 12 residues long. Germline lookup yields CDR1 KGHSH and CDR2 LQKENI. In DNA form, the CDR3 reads TGTGCCAGCTCGACTATGAACACTGAAGCTTTCTTT. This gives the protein CASSTMNTEAFF.

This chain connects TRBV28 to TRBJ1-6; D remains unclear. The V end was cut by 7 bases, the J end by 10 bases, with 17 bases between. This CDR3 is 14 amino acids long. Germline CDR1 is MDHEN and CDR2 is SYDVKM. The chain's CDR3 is CASTRSHPNSPLHF. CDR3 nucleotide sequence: TGTGCCAGCACGCGATCGCACCCCAACTCACCCCTCCACTTT. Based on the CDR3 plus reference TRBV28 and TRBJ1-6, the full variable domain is DVKVTQSSRYLVKRTGEKVFLECVQDMDHENMFWYRQDPGLGLRLIYFSYDVKMKEKGDIPEGYSVSREKKERFSLILESASTNQTSMYLCASTRSHPNSPLHFGNGTRLTVT.